Following are 20 T cell receptor beta chains from one sample sequenced in a study of CD8 T cell repertoires and HIV-1 epitope variants. Their specific antigens are unknown. Generated by immunoSEQ multiplex PCR, the TCRdb table keeps only in-frame clones and is missing some. The sample has roughly 5,000 clones, 65% to 70% seen once; the top ten hold 43%. Sequencing used cultured CD8+ T cells derived from PBMCs. These receptors were taken from a male donor with HIV.

The chain carries TRBV25-1 and TRBJ1-1; D is ambiguous. This CDR3 has 13 amino acids. Trimming took 1 base from V and 1 from J, leaving 4 bases between them. Germline V gives CDR1 MGHDK, CDR2 SYGVNS. The CDR3 sequence: CASSESRNTEAFF. For the CDR3, the DNA is TGTGCCAGCAGTGAATCGAGGAACACTGAAGCTTTCTTT.

The genes are TRBV13 and TRBJ2-1; TRBD1 agrees at 7 bases. V trimming: 2 bases; J trimming: 8 bases; junction bases outside the gene matches: 9. Germline CDR1 PRHDT, CDR2 FYEKMQ (reference sequence). CDR3 length equals 15 residues. DNA for the CDR3: TGTGCCAGCAGCTTACGACAGGGTGGGCTCGATGAGCAGTTCTTC. It codes for CASSLRQGGLDEQFF.

This clone was counted once. The rearrangement joins TRBV6-1 to TRBJ1-2; 9 bases are a match to TRBD1. The CDR3 is made up of 14 amino acids. V dropped 2 bases and J dropped 8; count of bases not matched to a gene: 6. Germline V lookup: CDR1 MNHNS, CDR2 SASEGT. The CDR3 region is CASSEPGTGYGYTF. In DNA form, the CDR3 reads TGTGCCAGCAGTGAACCCGGGACAGGGTACGGCTACACCTTC.

The chain recombines TRBV6-1 with TRBJ2-3; 13 nucleotides line up with TRBD2. The CDR3 is made up of 15 amino acids. J gave up 4 bases and V 3 bases, and 1 base lay outside the gene matches. Germline assignment: CDR1 MNHNS and CDR2 SASEGT. The CDR3 sequence: CASSETSGRPDTQYF. In DNA, the CDR3 is TGTGCCAGCAGTGAGACTAGCGGGAGGCCAGATACGCAGTATTTT.

V is TRBV5-4 and J is TRBJ2-7; 7 bases are shared with TRBD1. CDR1 and CDR2 (germline): SGHNT, YYREEE (reference sequence). V lost 0 bases, J lost 1 base, and 1 base stayed unmatched. The CDR3 spans 14 residues. CDR3: CASSLVDRSYEQYF. CDR3 DNA sequence: TGTGCCAGCAGCTTGGTGGACAGGTCCTACGAGCAGTACTTC.

V and J are TRBV30 and TRBJ1-1; D is uncertain. The germline gives CDR1 GTSNPN, CDR2 SVGIG (reference sequence). V was trimmed by 0 bases and J by 3 bases, leaving 8 bases between them. CDR3 length equals 13 residues. The CDR3 loop reads CAWSVGGHTEAFF. In nucleotides, the CDR3 is TGTGCCTGGAGTGTTGGAGGGCACACTGAAGCTTTCTTT.

This rearrangement joins TRBV2 to TRBJ1-2; 7 bases map to TRBD1. V shed 3 bases, J shed 4 bases, and the junction held 8 bases outside the gene matches. Germline CDR1 SNHLY, CDR2 FYNNEI. The CDR3 sequence is 15 residues long. The CDR3 loop is CASSDRDSSIYGYTF. The CDR3 DNA sequence: TGTGCCAGCAGTGACCGGGACAGTTCCATCTATGGCTACACCTTC.

This sequence joins TRBV19 and TRBJ1-1; weak D call: TRBD1 (5 bases). In germline, CDR1 is LNHDA, CDR2 SQIVND (reference sequence). Deletions cut 3 bases from V and 1 base from J, with 6 bases between. The CDR3 is made up of 13 amino acids. The CDR3 coding sequence is TGTGCCAGTAGTATCCAGGGGAACACTGAAGCTTTCTTT. Translation gives CASSIQGNTEAFF.

The sample holds a few counts of this clone. The rearrangement links TRBV6-1 to TRBJ2-1; TRBD1 agrees at 8 bases. The CDR3 consists of 12 residues. CDR1 and CDR2 (germline): MNHNS, SASEGT. The V gene end was trimmed by 4 bases and the J gene end by 9 bases; junction bases not matched to a gene: 2. CDR3: CASSATGVEQFF. The CDR3 DNA follows: TGTGCCAGCAGTGCGACAGGGGTTGAGCAGTTCTTC.

The chain couples TRBV9 to TRBJ2-3; unclear D gene. The germline CDR1 and CDR2 sequences are SGDLS and YYNGEE. Trimming left V 4 bases short and J 4 bases short, with 10 bases between. The CDR3 sequence is 13 residues long. The CDR3: CASSMIAADTQYF. In DNA form, the CDR3 reads TGTGCCAGCAGCATGATAGCAGCAGATACGCAGTATTTT.

The chain's CDR3 is CASSYKTGPGGTEAFF. CDR3 in DNA: TGTGCCAGCAGTTATAAAACAGGCCCCGGGGGCACTGAAGCTTTCTTT. The V and J genes are TRBV6-5 and TRBJ1-1; maybe TRBD1 (5 bases). The V end was cut by 3 bases, the J end by 4 bases, with 18 bases between. CDR3 size: 16 residues. Germline V gives CDR1 MNHEY, CDR2 SVGAGI.

This clone was detected a few times. The chain combines TRBV9 with TRBJ1-1; D ambiguous. CDR3 length: 14 residues. Per the germline V gene, CDR1 is SGDLS and CDR2 is YYNGEE. With 3 bases removed from V and 1 base from J, the gap between germline ends came to 10 bases. The CDR3 protein is CASSGKGRNTEAFF. The CDR3 DNA is TGTGCCAGCAGCGGAAAAGGTAGGAACACTGAAGCTTTCTTT. The full variable domain, in which reference TRBV9 and TRBJ1-1 provide the parts outside the CDR3, is DSGVTQTPKHLITATGQRVTLRCSPRSGDLSVYWYQQSLDQGLQFLIQYYNGEERAKGNILERFSAQQFPDLHSELNLSSLELGDSALYFCASSGKGRNTEAFFGQGTRLTVV.

The chain links TRBV6-5 to TRBJ2-7, with TRBD2 matching over 7 bases. After removal of 4 bases from V and 2 bases from J, the junction contained 5 bases not matched to a gene. The germline CDR1 and CDR2 sequences are MNHEY and SVGAGI. The CDR3 sequence is 14 residues long. CDR3 in amino acids: CASSWEGGPYEQYF. CDR3 nucleotide sequence: TGTGCCAGCAGTTGGGAGGGCGGCCCCTACGAGCAGTACTTC.

V is TRBV9 and J is TRBJ2-7, with 9 positions matching TRBD1. The CDR3 covers 19 residues. CDR1 and CDR2 (germline): SGDLS, YYNGEE. J gave up 6 bases and V 3 bases, and 22 bases lay outside the gene matches. CDR3: CASSATRPGQGARDAEQYF. For the CDR3, the DNA is TGTGCCAGCAGCGCAACGCGGCCGGGACAGGGAGCCCGCGACGCCGAGCAGTACTTC.

The rearrangement links TRBV27 to TRBJ2-1; D call uncertain. The CDR3 spans 11 residues. Trimming took 6 bases from V and 13 from J, leaving 13 bases between them. The germline CDR1 and CDR2 sequences are MNHEY and SMNVEV (reference sequence). The CDR3 nucleotides are TGTGCCAGCAGAGAAGGGTTAGCTCAGTTCTTC. Protein: CASREGLAQFF.

J is TRBJ2-7 and V is TRBV6-4; 7 bases agree with TRBD1. This CDR3 has 18 amino acids. CDR1 and CDR2 (germline): MRHNA, SNTAGT. The trim removed 2 bases at V and 2 bases at J, leaving 15 bases unmatched. The CDR3 sequence is CASSDPCPRGRITYEQYF. DNA for the CDR3: TGTGCCAGCAGTGACCCGTGTCCTAGGGGGCGAATCACCTACGAGCAGTACTTC.

To note about this clone: The junction departs from the called germline gene at one end, perhaps through a read error. V usage is TRBV19 and J usage is TRBJ2-7; 7 bases align to TRBD2. This CDR3 spans 13 amino acids. Germline CDR1 and CDR2: LNHDA and SQIVND (reference sequence). CDR3 amino acids: CANSTSVSYEQYF. In DNA form, the CDR3 reads TGTGCCAATAGTACTAGCGTCTCCTACGAGCAGTACTTC. Drawing the rest from reference TRBV19 and TRBJ2-7, the complete variable domain is DGGITQSPKYLFRKEGQNVTLSCEQNLNHDAMYWYRQDPGQGLRLIYYSQIVNDFQKGDIAEGYSVSREKKESFPLTVTSAQKNPTAFYLCANSTSVSYEQYFGPGTRLTVT.

This clone was found once. V usage is TRBV6-4 and J usage is TRBJ1-1; 7 nucleotides align to TRBD1. Losses at the gene ends were 5 bases for V and 7 bases for J; bases not matched to a gene: 7. This CDR3 comprises 13 residues. From germline, CDR1 is MRHNA and CDR2 SNTAGT. CDR3 loop: CASSKTGVIEAFF. For the CDR3, the DNA is TGTGCCAGCAGTAAAACAGGGGTGATTGAAGCTTTCTTT.

The chain recombines TRBV19 with TRBJ1-3; weak D call: TRBD1 (5 bases). Trimming stripped 4 bases from V and 0 bases from J, with 13 bases between. The CDR3 has 16 amino acids. Germline loops: CDR1 LNHDA, CDR2 SQIVND (reference sequence). Written as DNA, the CDR3 is TGTGCCAGTAGTAGGGGGACGGGAAGCTCTGGAAACACCATATATTTT. Protein product: CASSRGTGSSGNTIYF.

CDR3 residues: CASRTGVRNTEAFF. CDR3 DNA sequence: TGTGCCAGTAGGACAGGGGTGCGGAACACTGAAGCTTTCTTT. The chain links TRBV19 to TRBJ1-1, with 8 bases that match TRBD1. The CDR3 length is 14 residues. The germline CDR1 and CDR2 sequences are LNHDA and SQIVND (reference sequence). V shed 6 bases, J shed 1 base, and the junction held 4 bases outside the gene matches.